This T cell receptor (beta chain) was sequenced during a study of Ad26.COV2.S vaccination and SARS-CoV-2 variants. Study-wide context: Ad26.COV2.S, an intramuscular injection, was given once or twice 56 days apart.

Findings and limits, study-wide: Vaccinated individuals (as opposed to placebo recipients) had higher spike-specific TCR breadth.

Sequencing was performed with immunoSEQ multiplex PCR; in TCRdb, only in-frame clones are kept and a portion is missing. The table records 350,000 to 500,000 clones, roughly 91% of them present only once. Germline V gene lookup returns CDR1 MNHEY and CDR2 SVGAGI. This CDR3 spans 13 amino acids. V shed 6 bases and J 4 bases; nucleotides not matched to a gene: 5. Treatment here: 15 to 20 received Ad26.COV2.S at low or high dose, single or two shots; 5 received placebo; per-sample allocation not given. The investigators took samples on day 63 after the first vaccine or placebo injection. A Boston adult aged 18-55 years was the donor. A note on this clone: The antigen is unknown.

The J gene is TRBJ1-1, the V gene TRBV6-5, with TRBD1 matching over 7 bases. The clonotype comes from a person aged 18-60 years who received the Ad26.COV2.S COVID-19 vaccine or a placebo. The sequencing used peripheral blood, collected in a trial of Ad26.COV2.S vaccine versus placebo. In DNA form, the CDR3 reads TGTGCCAGCAGCCTCGGGACAGTCACTGAAGCTTTCTTT. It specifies CASSLGTVTEAFF.